These 9 T cell receptor beta chains originate from one sample sequenced in a study of cytomegalovirus exposure and HLA in healthy donors (dated by TCRdb to between 2016 and 2019). Library creation used the immunoSEQ multiplex PCR assay. For the multiplex PCR, a mixture combining 60 forward primers for TCR Vbeta segments and 13 reverse primers for TCR Jbeta segments was used. TCRdb mirrors the immuneACCESS table, restricted to in-frame sequences. Some clones are absent from its copies; in checked studies, under half trace to an unresolved V gene, and the reason for the others is unknown. The table for this sample lists more than 85,000 clones; around 80% of them were counted only once. Roughly 13% of the sample comes from the top ten. Material for sequencing was PBMCs. The receptors stem from a male donor in good health and CMV-seropositive.

This clone appeared once. The V call is TRBV7-8, the J call TRBJ2-7; TRBD2 might be the D (5 bases). The germline V gene encodes CDR1 SGHVS and CDR2 FQNEAQ. This CDR3 has 14 amino acids. With 0 bases removed from V and 6 bases from J, the gap between germline ends came to 12 bases. The CDR3 protein is CASSLAGGAGEQYF. The DNA of the CDR3 is TGTGCCAGCAGCTTAGCGGGTGGCGCGGGCGAGCAGTACTTC.

The sample holds a few counts of this clone. The V gene is TRBV12-5, the J gene TRBJ2-7; maybe TRBD2 (5 bases). The CDR3 runs 13 residues. CDR1 LGHNT and CDR2 FRNRAP come from the germline V gene. V lost 5 bases and J lost 3, with 11 bases in between. This chain's CDR3 is CASGGRGYYEQYF. The CDR3 DNA is TGTGCTAGTGGTGGTCGGGGTTACTACGAGCAGTACTTC.

The chain links TRBV6-5 to TRBJ1-5; no clear D gene. With 6 bases removed from V and 3 bases from J, the gap between germline ends came to 15 bases. The CDR3 totals 15 residues. Germline values: CDR1 MNHEY, CDR2 SVGAGI. Here the CDR3 reads CASSEGGLLNQPQHF. For the CDR3, the DNA is TGTGCCAGCAGCGAGGGAGGGCTCCTCAATCAGCCCCAGCATTTT.

The chain joins TRBV4-2 to TRBJ2-1; 9 bases match TRBD2. The CDR3 is 16 amino acids. J gave up 7 bases and V 1 base, and 8 bases lay outside the gene matches. Germline CDR1 is LGHNA and CDR2 is YNFKEQ. The chain's CDR3 is CASSQVAGGRENEQFF. The CDR3 bases are TGTGCCAGCAGCCAAGTGGCGGGGGGGCGTGAAAATGAGCAGTTCTTC.

The count of this clone is one. This rearrangement joins TRBV6-5 to TRBJ2-5; TRBD1 might be the D (5 bases). The CDR3 spans 14 residues. Deletions cut 2 bases from V and 1 base from J, with 8 bases between. The V gene's germline CDR1 is MNHEY and CDR2 SVGAGI. CDR3 bases: TGTGCCAGCAGTTACAGCAGGGCCCAAGAGACCCAGTACTTC. Amino acid sequence: CASSYSRAQETQYF.

The rearrangement joins TRBV6-5 to TRBJ1-1, with D perhaps matching TRBD1 (6 bases). Trimming shortened V by 2 bases and J by 4 bases, and 17 bases separated the two germline ends. The germline V gene encodes CDR1 MNHEY and CDR2 SVGAGI. The CDR3 spans 16 residues. CDR3 bases: TGTGCCAGCAGTTACCAGACGGGGGGGCTTGGCACTGAAGCTTTCTTT. It codes for CASSYQTGGLGTEAFF.

The chain joins TRBV7-2 to TRBJ2-7; possible D gene TRBD1, 5 bases. V was shortened by 1 base and J by 3 bases, with 10 bases between the two germline ends. Germline lookup yields CDR1 SGHTA and CDR2 FQGNSA. The CDR3 is 14 residues long. The CDR3, as DNA: TGTGCCAGCAGCTTAGAGTCAGGGAACTACGAGCAGTACTTC. As protein: CASSLESGNYEQYF.

In its sample, this clone was seen once. V usage is TRBV5-6 and J usage is TRBJ1-2; 9 nucleotides align to TRBD1. This CDR3 is 15 amino acids long. The trim removed 3 bases at V and 3 bases at J, leaving 6 bases unmatched. CDR1 is SGHDT, CDR2 YYEEEE, per germline. The CDR3 DNA reads as TGTGCCAGCAGCTACTACAGGGGGCAGGACTATGGCTACACCTTC. This sequence encodes CASSYYRGQDYGYTF.

V gene TRBV28 combines with J gene TRBJ2-1, with a possible D match to TRBD2 (6 bases). V lost 4 bases and J lost 4, with 17 bases in between. Germline V CDR1 and CDR2: MDHEN, SYDVKM. The length of the CDR3 is 16 residues. The CDR3 loop is CASSSPPGDRYNEQFF. DNA for the CDR3: TGTGCCAGCAGTTCACCCCCGGGGGACCGTTACAATGAGCAGTTCTTC.